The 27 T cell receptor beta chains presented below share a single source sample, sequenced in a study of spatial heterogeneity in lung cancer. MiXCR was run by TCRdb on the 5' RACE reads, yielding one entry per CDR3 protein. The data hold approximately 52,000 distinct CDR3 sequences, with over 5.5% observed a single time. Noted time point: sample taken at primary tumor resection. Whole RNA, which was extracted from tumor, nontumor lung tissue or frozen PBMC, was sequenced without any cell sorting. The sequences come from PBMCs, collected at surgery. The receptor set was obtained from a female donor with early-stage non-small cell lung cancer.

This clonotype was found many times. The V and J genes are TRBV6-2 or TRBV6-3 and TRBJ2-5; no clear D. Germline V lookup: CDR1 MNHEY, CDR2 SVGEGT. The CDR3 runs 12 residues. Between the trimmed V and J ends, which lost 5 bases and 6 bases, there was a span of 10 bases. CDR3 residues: CASSNEGKTQYF. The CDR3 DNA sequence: TGTGCCAGCAGTAATGAAGGGAAGACCCAGTACTTC.

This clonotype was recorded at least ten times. In DNA, the CDR3 is TGCGCCAGCAGCTTATACAGGGATAGCTACGAGCAGTACTTC. Amino acid sequence: CASSLYRDSYEQYF. The chain is built from TRBV5-1 and TRBJ2-7; tentative D call: TRBD1 (6 bases). Germline V gene lookup returns CDR1 SGHRS and CDR2 YFSETQ. This CDR3 is built from 14 residues. V was pared by 2 bases and J by 3 bases, with 12 bases between.

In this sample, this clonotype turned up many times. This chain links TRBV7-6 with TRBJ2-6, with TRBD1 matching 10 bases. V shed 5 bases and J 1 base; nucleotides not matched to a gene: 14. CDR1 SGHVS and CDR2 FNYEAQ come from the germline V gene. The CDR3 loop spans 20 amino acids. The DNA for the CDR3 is TGTGCCAGCAGCCGCCAACCCCCGGGACAGGGGAGTTCTGGGGCCAACGTCCTGACTTTC. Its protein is CASSRQPPGQGSSGANVLTF.

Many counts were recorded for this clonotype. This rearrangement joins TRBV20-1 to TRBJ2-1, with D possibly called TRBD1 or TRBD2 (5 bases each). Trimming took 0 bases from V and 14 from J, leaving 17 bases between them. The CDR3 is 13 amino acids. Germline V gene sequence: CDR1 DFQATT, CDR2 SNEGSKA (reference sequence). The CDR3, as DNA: TGCAGTGCTAGAGATAGGGTAGAGCAGGGAGAGTTCTTC. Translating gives CSARDRVEQGEFF.

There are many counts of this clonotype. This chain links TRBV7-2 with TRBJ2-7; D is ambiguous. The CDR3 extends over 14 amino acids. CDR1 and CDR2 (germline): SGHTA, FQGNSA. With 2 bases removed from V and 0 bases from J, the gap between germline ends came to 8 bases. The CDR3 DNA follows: TGTGCCAGCAGCTTAAGGCTCGGCTCCTACGAGCAGTACTTC. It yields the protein CASSLRLGSYEQYF.

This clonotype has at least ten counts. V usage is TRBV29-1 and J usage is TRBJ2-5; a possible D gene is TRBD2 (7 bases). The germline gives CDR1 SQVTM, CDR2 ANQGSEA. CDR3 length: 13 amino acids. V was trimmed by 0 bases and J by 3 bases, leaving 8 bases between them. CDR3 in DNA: TGCAGCGTTGAAGAAGGGGGGGAAGAGACCCAGTACTTC. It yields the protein CSVEEGGEETQYF. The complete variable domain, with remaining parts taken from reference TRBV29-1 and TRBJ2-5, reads SAVISQKPSRDICQRGTSLTIQCQVDSQVTMMFWYRQQPGQSLTLIATANQGSEATYESGFVIDKFPISRPNLTFSTLTVSNMSPEDSSIYLCSVEEGGEETQYFGPGTRLLVL.

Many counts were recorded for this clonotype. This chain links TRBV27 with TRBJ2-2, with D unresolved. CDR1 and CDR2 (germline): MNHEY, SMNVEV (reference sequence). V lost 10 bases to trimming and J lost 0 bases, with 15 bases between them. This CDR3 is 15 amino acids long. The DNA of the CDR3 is TGTGCCACGTCCGTGGAATTCGCGAACACCGGGGAGCTGTTTTTT. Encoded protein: CATSVEFANTGELFF.

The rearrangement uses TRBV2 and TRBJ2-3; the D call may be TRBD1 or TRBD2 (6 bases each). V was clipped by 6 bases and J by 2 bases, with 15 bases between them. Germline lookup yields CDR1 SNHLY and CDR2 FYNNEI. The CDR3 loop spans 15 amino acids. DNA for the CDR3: TGTGCCAGCAGACGCGGGGACACCTACACAGATACGCAGTATTTT. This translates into CASRRGDTYTDTQYF.

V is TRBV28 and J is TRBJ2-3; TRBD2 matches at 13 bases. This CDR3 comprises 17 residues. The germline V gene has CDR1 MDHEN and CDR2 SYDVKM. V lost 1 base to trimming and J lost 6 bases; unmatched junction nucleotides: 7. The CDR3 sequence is CASSLYQLAGGTDTQYF. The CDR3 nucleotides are TGTGCCAGCAGTTTATATCAACTAGCGGGGGGGACCGATACGCAGTATTTT.

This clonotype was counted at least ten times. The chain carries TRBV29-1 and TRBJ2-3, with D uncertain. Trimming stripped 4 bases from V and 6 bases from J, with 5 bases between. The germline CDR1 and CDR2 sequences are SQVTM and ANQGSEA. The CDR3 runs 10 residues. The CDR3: CSVGRDTQYF. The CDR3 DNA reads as TGCAGCGTTGGCCGGGATACGCAGTATTTT.

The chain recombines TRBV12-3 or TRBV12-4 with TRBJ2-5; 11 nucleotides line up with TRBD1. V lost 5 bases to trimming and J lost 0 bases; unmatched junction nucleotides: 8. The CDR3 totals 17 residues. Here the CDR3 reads CASSPGTGGGYQETQYF. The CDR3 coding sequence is TGTGCCAGCAGTCCCGGGACAGGGGGGGGCTACCAAGAGACCCAGTACTTC.

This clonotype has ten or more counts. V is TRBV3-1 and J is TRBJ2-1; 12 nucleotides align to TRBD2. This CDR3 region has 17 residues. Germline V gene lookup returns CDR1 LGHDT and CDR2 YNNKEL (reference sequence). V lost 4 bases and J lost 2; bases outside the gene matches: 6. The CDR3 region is CASSPHRLAGAYNEQFF. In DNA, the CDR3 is TGTGCCAGCAGCCCACATCGACTAGCGGGGGCCTACAATGAGCAGTTCTTC.

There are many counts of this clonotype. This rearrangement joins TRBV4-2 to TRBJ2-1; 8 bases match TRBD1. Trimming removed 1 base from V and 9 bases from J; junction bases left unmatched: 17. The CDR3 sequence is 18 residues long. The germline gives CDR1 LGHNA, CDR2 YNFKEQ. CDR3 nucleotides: TGTGCCAGCAGCCAAGCAGTGACGGGGCAGGGGGCCGGGAGTGAGCAGTTCTTC. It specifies CASSQAVTGQGAGSEQFF.

CDR3 coding DNA: TGTGCCAGCAGTTACAGTCTTCTCGGGGCGAAAGCTTTCTTT. It translates to CASSYSLLGAKAFF. This sequence joins TRBV6-5 and TRBJ1-1; possibly TRBD1 for D (5 bases). The CDR3 runs to 14 residues. V dropped 2 bases and J dropped 9 bases, with 16 bases sitting between them. The germline CDR1 and CDR2 sequences are MNHEY and SVGAGI.

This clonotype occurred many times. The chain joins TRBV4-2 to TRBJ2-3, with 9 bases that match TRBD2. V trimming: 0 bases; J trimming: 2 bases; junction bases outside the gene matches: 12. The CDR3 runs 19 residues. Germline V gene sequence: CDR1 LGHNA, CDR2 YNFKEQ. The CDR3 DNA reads TGTGCCAGCAGCCAAGATCAAGGCTTTGCGGGACTAGCCACAGATACGCAGTATTTT. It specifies CASSQDQGFAGLATDTQYF.

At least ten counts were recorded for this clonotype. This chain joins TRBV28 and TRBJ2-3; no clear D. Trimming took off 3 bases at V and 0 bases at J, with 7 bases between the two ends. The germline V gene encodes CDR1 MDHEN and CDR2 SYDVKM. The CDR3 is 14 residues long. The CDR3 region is CASSFRVSTDTQYF. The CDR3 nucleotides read TGTGCCAGCAGTTTTAGGGTGAGCACAGATACGCAGTATTTT.

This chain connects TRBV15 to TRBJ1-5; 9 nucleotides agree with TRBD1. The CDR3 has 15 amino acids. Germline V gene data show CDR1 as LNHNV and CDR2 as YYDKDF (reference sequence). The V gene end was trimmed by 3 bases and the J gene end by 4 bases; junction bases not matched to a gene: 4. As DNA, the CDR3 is TGTGCCACCAGCAGGACAGGGGGAGGGAATCAGCCCCAGCATTTT. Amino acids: CATSRTGGGNQPQHF.

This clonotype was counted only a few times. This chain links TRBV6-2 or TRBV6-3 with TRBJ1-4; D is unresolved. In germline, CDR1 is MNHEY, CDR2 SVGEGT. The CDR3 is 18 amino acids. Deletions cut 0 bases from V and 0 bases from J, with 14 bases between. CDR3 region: CASSYSRGYGATNEKLFF. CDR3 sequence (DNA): TGTGCCAGCAGTTACTCGAGAGGGTACGGGGCAACTAATGAAAAACTGTTTTTT.

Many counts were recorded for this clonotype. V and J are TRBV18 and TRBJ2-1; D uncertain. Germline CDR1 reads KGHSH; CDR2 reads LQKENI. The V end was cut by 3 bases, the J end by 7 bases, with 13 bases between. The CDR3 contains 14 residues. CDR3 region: CASSPPARLNEQFF. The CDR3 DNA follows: TGTGCCAGCTCACCCCCCGCCAGGTTGAATGAGCAGTTCTTC.

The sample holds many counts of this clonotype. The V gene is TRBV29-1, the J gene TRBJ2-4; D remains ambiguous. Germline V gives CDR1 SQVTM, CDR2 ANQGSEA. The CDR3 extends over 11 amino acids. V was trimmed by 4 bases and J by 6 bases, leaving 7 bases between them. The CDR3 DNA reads TGCAGCGTTGGGCAGTTAAACATTCAGTACTTC. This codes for CSVGQLNIQYF.

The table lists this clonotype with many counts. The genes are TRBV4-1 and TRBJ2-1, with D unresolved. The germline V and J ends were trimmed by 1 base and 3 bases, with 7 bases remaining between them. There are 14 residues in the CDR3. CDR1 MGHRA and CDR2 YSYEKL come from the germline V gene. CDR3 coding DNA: TGCGCCAGCAGCCAAGGTTGGTACTACAATGAGCAGTTCTTC. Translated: CASSQGWYYNEQFF.

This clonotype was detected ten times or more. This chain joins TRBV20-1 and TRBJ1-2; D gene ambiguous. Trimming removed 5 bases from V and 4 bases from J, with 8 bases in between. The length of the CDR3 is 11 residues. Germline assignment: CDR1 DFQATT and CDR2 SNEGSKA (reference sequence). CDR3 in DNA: TGCAGTGCTTCCAATAGCTATGGCTACACCTTC. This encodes CSASNSYGYTF.

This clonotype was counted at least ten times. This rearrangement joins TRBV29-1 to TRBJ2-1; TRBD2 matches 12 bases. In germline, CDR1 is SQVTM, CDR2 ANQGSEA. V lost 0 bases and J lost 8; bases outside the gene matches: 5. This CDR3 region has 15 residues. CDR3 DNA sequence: TGCAGCGTTGAAGAGACTAGCGGGGGAGCTGATGAGCAGTTCTTC. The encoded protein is CSVEETSGGADEQFF.

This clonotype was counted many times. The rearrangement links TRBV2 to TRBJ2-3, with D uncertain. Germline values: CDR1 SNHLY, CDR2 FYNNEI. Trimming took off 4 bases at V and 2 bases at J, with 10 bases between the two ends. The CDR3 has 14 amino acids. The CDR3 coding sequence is TGTGCCAGCAGTGTGATTCTAGTCACAGATACGCAGTATTTT. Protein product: CASSVILVTDTQYF.

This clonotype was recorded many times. The CDR3 coding sequence is TGTGCCAGCAGTGAGGACAGGGTTGGAAATTCACCCCTCCACTTT. Translated, it gives CASSEDRVGNSPLHF. This chain joins TRBV2 and TRBJ1-6, with 8 positions matching TRBD1. V was pared by 3 bases and J by 7 bases, with 5 bases of the junction left unmatched. Germline V gives CDR1 SNHLY, CDR2 FYNNEI. The CDR3 has 15 residues.

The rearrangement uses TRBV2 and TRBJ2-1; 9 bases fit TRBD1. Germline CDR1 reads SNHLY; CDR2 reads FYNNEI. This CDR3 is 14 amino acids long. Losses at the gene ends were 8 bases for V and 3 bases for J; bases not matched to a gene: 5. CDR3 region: CASRQGGDYNEQFF. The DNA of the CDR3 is TGTGCCAGCCGACAGGGGGGCGACTACAATGAGCAGTTCTTC.

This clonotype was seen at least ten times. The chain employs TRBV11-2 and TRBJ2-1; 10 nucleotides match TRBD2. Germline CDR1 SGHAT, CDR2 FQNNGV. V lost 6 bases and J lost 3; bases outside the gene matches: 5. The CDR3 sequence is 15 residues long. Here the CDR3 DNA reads TGTGCCAGCAGTCATAGCGGGGGGTACTACAATGAGCAGTTCTTC. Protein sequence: CASSHSGGYYNEQFF.